This TCR beta chain was observed in a study of T cell responses to AZD1222 COVID-19 vaccine. The CDR3 length is 18 residues. V lost 3 bases, J lost 3 bases, and 12 bases stayed unmatched. The germline V gene encodes CDR1 LNHDA and CDR2 SQIVND (reference sequence). TCRdb keeps only in-frame clones here, not all; method: immunoSEQ multiplex PCR. Among about 200,000 clones, under 95% were seen once, and the ten largest hold 0.95% to 1.1%. Study findings and constraints: With two AZD1222 doses given, Spike-specific TCR breadth and depth both rose. Spike as a whole was targeted by vaccine-associated CD4 TCRs, dominant at 160-218 and 743-854. Samples come after the peak T cell response, not at day 14.

To note about this clone: Its antigen is unidentified.

Second-dose schedules of about 4 or about 12 weeks were combined. The sequenced sample was peripheral blood, obtained 28 days after the second AZD1222 dose. J is TRBJ1-5 and V is TRBV19, with 9 positions matching TRBD1. The clonotype originates from an adult who received the AZD1222 COVID-19 vaccine. The CDR3 reads CASSMGQGVGGNNQPQHF. The CDR3 nucleotides are TGTGCCAGTAGTATGGGACAGGGAGTGGGGGGGAACAATCAGCCCCAGCATTTT.